This T cell receptor beta chain was captured in a study of post-analysis software for immune sequencing data. Study background: Clinical courses comprised relapsing-remitting, secondary progressive and progressive-relapsing multiple sclerosis.

Each TCR beta cDNA library carried unique molecular identifiers. Each sample of about 1 to 10 million input T cells yielded around 500,000 cDNA molecules, so each molecule approximated one T cell. TCRdb analysed the PCR reads with MiXCR anew, one entry per CDR3 protein. The profile shows about 540,000 distinct CDR3 sequences, about a third of them singletons. This clonotype was counted a few times. What it binds is not known. CDR3 length equals 12 residues. V shed 7 bases and J shed 6 bases, with 10 bases lying between them. Per germline, CDR1 SGHAT and CDR2 FQNNGV. Study-wide points: TRBV5-6, TRBV5-1 and TRBV20-1 were among four or five TRBV segments more frequent in patients than controls. Samples made in the same batch grouped tightly together by F measure. Controls' normalized Chao1 diversity significantly exceeded that of multiple sclerosis patients.

The sequenced material came from blood. This chain joins TRBV11-2 and TRBJ2-1; D might be TRBD1 (5 bases). The sequence was collected from a girl younger than 18 with multiple sclerosis. DNA for the CDR3: TGTGCCAGCATGGGGCGCCTCAATGAGCAGTTCTTC. Translation gives CASMGRLNEQFF.